This entry concerns a single T cell receptor (beta chain). Random hexamers primed reverse transcription of about 0.45 to 1 ug RNA. By means of immunoSEQ multiplex PCR, TCR beta CDR3 spanning 54 Vbeta and 13 Jbeta underwent amplification. MiXCR, applied by TCRdb to the immunoSEQ multiplex PCR reads, yields one record per CDR3 protein. Of about 240,000 distinct CDR3 sequences in the sample, 96% were seen once. This record comes from a study of CD8 T cells in Susac syndrome. Study-wide background: Among sequenced Susac syndrome patients, about 6 had active disease and eight were in remission. At blood draw, Susac syndrome patients were therapy-naive, on corticosteroids, or on intravenous immunoglobulin alone.

Input material: CD4+ T cells from PBMCs. This clonotype originated in a human donor with Susac syndrome.

The CDR3 reads CASSPGIISYEQYF. CDR3 coding DNA: TGTGCCAGCTCGCCGGGTATAATCTCCTACGAGCAGTACTTC. The genes are TRBV9 and TRBJ2-7, with no clear D. Trimming left V 7 bases short and J 0 bases short, with 14 bases between. The CDR3 has 14 amino acids. The germline CDR1 and CDR2 sequences are SGDLS and YYNGEE.